The subject of this entry is one TCR beta chain. The sample comes from a study of T cell responses to AZD1222 COVID-19 vaccine. The CDR3 runs 16 residues. Germline CDR1 reads SEHNR; CDR2 reads FQNEAQ (reference sequence). Trimming shortened V by 5 bases and J by 2 bases, and 19 bases separated the two germline ends. TCRdb keeps only in-frame clones here, not all; method: immunoSEQ multiplex PCR. The table lists roughly 93,000 clones, roughly 89% of them singletons. The sample consisted of peripheral blood, taken on day 0 of MenACWY control vaccination. This chain links TRBV7-9 with TRBJ2-7, with a possible D match to TRBD2 (6 bases). This clonotype originated in an adult in good health. The CDR3 region is CASSPQPGLGPYEQYF. As DNA, the CDR3 is TGTGCCAGCAGCCCACAGCCGGGACTCGGACCCTACGAGCAGTACTTC.